The 12 T cell receptor beta chains below all came from one sample that was sequenced in a study of human T cells and chemical hapten exposure. The time point: patch test 2, 6 weeks after DPC sensitization. The treatment was: therapeutic diphenylcyclopropenone sensitization with weekly scalp DPC. TCRdb ran MiXCR on the RACE reads and lists one entry per CDR3 protein. The sample has under 90,000 distinct CDR3 sequences, approximately 9% seen once; the top ten hold approximately 3.7%. The sample was whole blood, taken in connection with sensitization to the hapten diphenylcyclopropenone (DPC). The receptor source for this set is a woman aged 45-65 years with alopecia areata. Some clones in this sample may be carry-over from other donors' samples.

This clonotype appeared a few times. The chain uses TRBV6-4 and TRBJ1-1; TRBD1 matches at 7 bases. V lost 7 bases, J lost 1 base, and 6 bases stayed unmatched. Germline loops: CDR1 MRHNA, CDR2 SNTAGT. The CDR3 spans 14 residues. DNA for the CDR3: TGTGCCAGCAAGGGACAGTTTACGAACACTGAAGCTTTCTTT. Protein product: CASKGQFTNTEAFF.

This clonotype appeared a few times. The chain carries TRBV7-2 and TRBJ2-4; D is ambiguous. The CDR3 totals 11 residues. Germline V gene data show CDR1 as SGHTA and CDR2 as FQGNSA. Trimming took off 5 bases at V and 5 bases at J, with 4 bases between the two ends. For the CDR3, the DNA is TGTGCCAGCAGCCAGCAAAACATTCAGTACTTC. The encoded protein is CASSQQNIQYF.

This clonotype came up a few times. The rearrangement joins TRBV2 to TRBJ1-2, with D unclear. This CDR3 has 12 amino acids. Germline CDR1 SNHLY, CDR2 FYNNEI. Trimming took 6 bases from V and 8 from J, leaving 13 bases between them. CDR3 DNA sequence: TGTGCCAGCAGCGTACGGTCAGAGGGCTACACCTTC. It is translated as CASSVRSEGYTF.

This clonotype has at least ten counts. This chain connects TRBV29-1 to TRBJ2-7, with D unclear. Per germline, CDR1 SQVTM and CDR2 ANQGSEA. V lost 3 bases and J 4 bases, leaving 10 bases between the germline ends. The CDR3 loop spans 12 amino acids. The CDR3 is CSVDWGRYEQYF. DNA for the CDR3: TGCAGCGTTGACTGGGGAAGGTACGAGCAGTACTTC.

This clonotype was detected many times. The V gene is TRBV29-1, the J gene TRBJ2-3, with D perhaps given as TRBD1 or TRBD2 (5 bases each). The germline CDR1 and CDR2 sequences are SQVTM and ANQGSEA. V dropped 6 bases and J dropped 6 bases, with 10 bases sitting between them. This CDR3 has 11 amino acids. CDR3 residues: CSVGTADTQYF. CDR3 sequence (DNA): TGCAGCGTCGGGACCGCGGATACGCAGTATTTT.

This clonotype showed up just a few times. This chain joins TRBV12-3 or TRBV12-4 and TRBJ2-1, with D perhaps TRBD1 or TRBD2 (5 bases each). V was clipped by 4 bases and J by 2 bases, with 15 bases between them. CDR3 length: 16 amino acids. This chain's CDR3 is CASSSQRRGAYNEQFF. The CDR3, as DNA: TGTGCCAGCAGTTCGCAGCGAAGAGGGGCCTACAATGAGCAGTTCTTC.

V usage is TRBV7-9 and J usage is TRBJ1-4; D uncertain. The CDR3 totals 15 residues. V was clipped by 5 bases and J by 8 bases, with 18 bases between them. Germline CDR1 SEHNR, CDR2 FQNEAQ (reference sequence). The DNA of the CDR3 is TGTGCCAGCAGCCCCCCCCCAAAACTGGAGGAAAAACTGTTTTTT. Protein product: CASSPPPKLEEKLFF.

This clonotype was seen more than once but under ten times. This chain links TRBV29-1 with TRBJ1-2; D uncertain. V lost 8 bases and J 1 base, leaving 20 bases between the germline ends. Germline V CDR1 and CDR2: SQVTM, ANQGSEA. The CDR3 sequence is 15 residues long. CDR3 sequence: CSSLGLDGCNYGYTF. The CDR3 nucleotides read TGCAGCTCTCTAGGTCTGGACGGATGTAACTATGGCTACACCTTC.

The rearrangement links TRBV5-1 to TRBJ1-2; tentative D call: TRBD1 (5 bases). Between the trimmed V and J ends, which lost 4 bases and 4 bases, there was a span of 20 bases. This CDR3 contains 16 residues. Germline lookup yields CDR1 SGHRS and CDR2 YFSETQ. The DNA of the CDR3 is TGCGCCAGCAGCCCGAAGATAGGGGAGGGTATCTATGGCTACACCTTC. It yields the protein CASSPKIGEGIYGYTF.

The table lists this clonotype with a few counts. In DNA, the CDR3 is TGCAGTGCTAGTAGTAGCCGGAGAGCAGATACGCAGTATTTT. Its protein is CSASSSRRADTQYF. The chain couples TRBV20-1 to TRBJ2-3; no clear D. V lost 3 bases and J 4 bases, leaving 14 bases between the germline ends. This CDR3 is built from 14 residues. The germline V gene encodes CDR1 DFQATT and CDR2 SNEGSKA (reference sequence).

This clonotype was found many times. The V call is TRBV12-3 or TRBV12-4, the J call TRBJ1-5, with D tentatively TRBD1 (5 bases). V was pared by 3 bases and J by 7 bases, with 7 bases between. The CDR3 has 12 amino acids. CDR3 sequence (DNA): TGTGCCAGCAGTTTTTGGGGCCAGCCCCAGCATTTT. Translation: CASSFWGQPQHF.

This clonotype occurred many times. The CDR3 coding sequence is TGTGCCAGTAGTCCCCGGGACAGCTCCTACGAGCAGTACTTC. Amino acid sequence: CASSPRDSSYEQYF. This chain uses TRBV19 with TRBJ2-7, with 7 bases that match TRBD1. This CDR3 comprises 14 residues. V lost 5 bases to trimming and J lost 0 bases; unmatched junction nucleotides: 4. Germline lookup yields CDR1 LNHDA and CDR2 SQIVND (reference sequence). The full variable domain, in which reference TRBV19 and TRBJ2-7 provide the parts outside the CDR3, is DGGITQSPKYLFRKEGQNVTLSCEQNLNHDAMYWYRQDPGQGLRLIYYSQIVNDFQKGDIAEGYSVSREKKESFPLTVTSAQKNPTAFYLCASSPRDSSYEQYFGPGTRLTVT.